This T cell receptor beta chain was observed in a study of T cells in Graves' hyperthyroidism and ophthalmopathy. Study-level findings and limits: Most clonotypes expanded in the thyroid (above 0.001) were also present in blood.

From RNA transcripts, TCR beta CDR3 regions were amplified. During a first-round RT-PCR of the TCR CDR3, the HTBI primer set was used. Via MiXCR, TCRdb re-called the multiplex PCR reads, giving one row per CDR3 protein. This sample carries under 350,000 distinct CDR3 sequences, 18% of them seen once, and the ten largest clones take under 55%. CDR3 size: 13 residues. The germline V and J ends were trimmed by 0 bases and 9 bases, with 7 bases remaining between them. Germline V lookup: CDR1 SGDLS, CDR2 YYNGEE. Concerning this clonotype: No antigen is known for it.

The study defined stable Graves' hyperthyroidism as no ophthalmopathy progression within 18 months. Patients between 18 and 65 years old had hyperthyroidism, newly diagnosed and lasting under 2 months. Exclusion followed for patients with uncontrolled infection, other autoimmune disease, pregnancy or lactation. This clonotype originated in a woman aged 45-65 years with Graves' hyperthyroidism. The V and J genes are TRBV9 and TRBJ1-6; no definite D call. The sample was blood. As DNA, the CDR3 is TGTGCCAGCAGCGTAGCTTCTCGTTCACCCCTCCACTTT. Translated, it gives CASSVASRSPLHF.